The T cell receptor (beta chain) under discussion was sequenced for a study of cytomegalovirus exposure and HLA in healthy donors. Study results and caveats: Most TCR sequences were seen very rarely across donors, but some public TCRs occurred in many.

Primers: 60 Vbeta forward and 13 Jbeta reverse. Sequenced by immunoSEQ multiplex PCR; TCRdb stores in-frame clones only, minus some. This table holds approximately 210,000 clones, around 87% found once. Concerning this clone itself: No antigen is known for it.

The CDR3 consists of 17 residues. The germline V gene encodes CDR1 SGHNT and CDR2 YYREEE (reference sequence). The V gene lost 1 base and the J gene lost 0 bases, with 16 bases spanning the gap. The source material was PBMCs. This TCR derives from a woman younger than 30 in good health and CMV-seronegative. This chain links TRBV5-4 with TRBJ1-2, with D possibly TRBD1 on 6 matching bases. CDR3 residues: CASSLRGQQRANYGYTF. CDR3 DNA sequence: TGTGCCAGCAGCTTGCGCGGACAGCAAAGAGCTAACTATGGCTACACCTTC.